What follows are 19 T cell receptor beta chains derived from one specimen sequenced in a study of blood T cells in healthy people across ages. With a J-beta primer mix and a sample-barcoded 5' primer, a second PCR ran roughly 6 to 11 cycles. TCRdb re-analysed the 5' RACE reads in MiXCR, keeping a single row per CDR3 protein. The sample holds about 800,000 distinct CDR3 sequences, 58% seen once. The sequenced sample was blood. These receptors came from a man aged 30-40 years in good health.

There are a few counts of this clonotype. The chain has TRBV10-3 and TRBJ2-1; 10 bases are shared with TRBD2. With 0 bases clipped from V and 7 bases from J, the junction kept 6 bases outside the gene matches. The germline gives CDR1 ENHRY, CDR2 SYGVKD. The CDR3 runs to 16 residues. CDR3 sequence: CAISESIAGGLNEQFF. In DNA form, the CDR3 reads TGTGCCATCAGTGAGTCGATAGCGGGAGGTCTAAATGAGCAGTTCTTC.

The V gene is TRBV10-3, the J gene TRBJ1-1; D is ambiguous. Trimming stripped 10 bases from V and 3 bases from J, with 12 bases between. This CDR3 comprises 12 residues. Germline CDR1 ENHRY, CDR2 SYGVKD. CDR3 protein: CASRPGYTEAFF. The DNA of the CDR3 is TGTGCCAGTCGACCGGGGTACACTGAAGCTTTCTTT.

The CDR3 loop reads CSAREIAFTDTQYF. CDR3 DNA sequence: TGCAGTGCTAGAGAAATAGCCTTCACAGATACGCAGTATTTT. The rearrangement joins TRBV20-1 to TRBJ2-3; no definite D call. The V end was cut by 0 bases, the J end by 2 bases, with 9 bases between. Germline V gene lookup returns CDR1 DFQATT and CDR2 SNEGSKA (reference sequence). The CDR3 runs 14 residues.

The sample holds many counts of this clonotype. Written as DNA, the CDR3 is TGTGCCAGCAGTTCCAGAGAGACCCAGTACTTC. Translating it yields CASSSRETQYF. The genes are TRBV7-2 and TRBJ2-5; no clear D. Looked up from germline, CDR1 is SGHTA and CDR2 is FQGNSA. CDR3 size: 11 residues. The V end was cut by 6 bases, the J end by 4 bases, with 6 bases between.

This clonotype has more than one count but fewer than ten. V and J are TRBV5-5 and TRBJ2-3; TRBD1 matches 7 bases. This CDR3 contains 17 residues. Trimming removed 5 bases from V and 2 bases from J; junction bases left unmatched: 14. Looked up from germline, CDR1 is SGHKS and CDR2 is YYEKEE (reference sequence). The CDR3 DNA reads as TGTGCCAGCAGACCCCGGACAGGAAGCTCTTTCACAGATACGCAGTATTTT. It is translated as CASRPRTGSSFTDTQYF. Complete variable domain (other parts from reference TRBV5-5 and TRBJ2-3): DAGVTQSPTHLIKTRGQQVTLRCSPISGHKSVSWYQQVLGQGPQFIFQYYEKEERGRGNFPDRFSARQFPNYSSELNVNALLLGDSALYLCASRPRTGSSFTDTQYFGPGTRLTVL.

The chain links TRBV6-2 or TRBV6-3 to TRBJ2-1; D might be TRBD1 (5 bases). In germline, CDR1 is MNHEY, CDR2 SVGEGT. The CDR3 sequence is 13 residues long. V was cut by 8 bases and J by 6 bases, with 14 bases left in between. The DNA of the CDR3 is TGTGCCAGCGGTTCCCCTAGGGGCAATGAGCAGTTCTTC. Residues: CASGSPRGNEQFF.

This clonotype has just a few counts. The genes are TRBV18 and TRBJ2-7; 7 positions match TRBD1. J was trimmed by 2 bases and V by 8 bases; bases with no gene match: 6. This CDR3 spans 13 amino acids. Germline V CDR1 and CDR2: KGHSH, LQKENI. In nucleotides, the CDR3 is TGTGCCAGCAGCCCCCAGGGGGCCTACGAGCAGTACTTC. Protein: CASSPQGAYEQYF.

This sequence joins TRBV6-2 or TRBV6-3 and TRBJ2-3, with 7 bases that match TRBD1. Unmatched junction bases numbered 12, after V lost 5 bases and J lost 4 bases. Germline CDR1 and CDR2: MNHEY and SVGEGT. This CDR3 has 16 residues. CDR3 in DNA: TGTGCCAGCAGTGACCAGTCAGGGGGTTATGCAGATACGCAGTATTTT. This gives the protein CASSDQSGGYADTQYF.

V and J are TRBV5-1 and TRBJ2-3; 11 bases agree with TRBD2. The germline V gene encodes CDR1 SGHRS and CDR2 YFSETQ. V gave up 5 bases and J gave up 4 bases; unmatched junction bases: 6. The CDR3 covers 15 residues. The CDR3 protein is CASRRGLAGPDTQYF. As DNA, the CDR3 is TGCGCCAGCAGGCGTGGACTAGCGGGCCCAGATACGCAGTATTTT.

The rearrangement uses TRBV6-6 and TRBJ2-1; weak D call: TRBD2 (5 bases). With 6 bases removed from V and 7 bases from J, the gap between germline ends came to 22 bases. The germline V gene encodes CDR1 MNHNY and CDR2 SVGAGI (reference sequence). The CDR3 runs 16 residues. The CDR3 protein is CASRRAERSIWNEQFF. The CDR3, as DNA: TGTGCCAGCAGGAGGGCTGAGCGCTCGATTTGGAATGAGCAGTTCTTC.

The chain links TRBV27 to TRBJ2-1; D is perhaps TRBD1 or TRBD2 (5 bases each). Germline assignment: CDR1 MNHEY and CDR2 SMNVEV (reference sequence). CDR3 size: 13 residues. Trimming took off 3 bases at V and 7 bases at J, with 10 bases between the two ends. The DNA of the CDR3 is TGTGCCAGCAGTTTTGAGGGGAGAAATGAGCAGTTCTTC. Its translation: CASSFEGRNEQFF.

Worth noting for this clonotype: A much larger clone sits a single nucleotide away, making a read error possible. The V and J genes are TRBV12-3 or TRBV12-4 and TRBJ2-3, with D unresolved. This CDR3 has 12 residues. CDR3 DNA: TGTGCCTGCAGTCCCGTCGGGGATACGCAGTATTTT. It yields the protein CACSPVGDTQYF.

J is TRBJ2-1 and V is TRBV20-1; 9 nucleotides align to TRBD2. The CDR3 contains 15 residues. The junction had 8 bases not matched to a gene; V was cut back by 3 bases and J by 5 bases. Germline V gene lookup returns CDR1 DFQATT and CDR2 SNEGSKA (reference sequence). The CDR3 DNA is TGCAGTGCTAGCTTAGCTAGCGGGACCCACAATGAGCAGTTCTTC. Its protein product is CSASLASGTHNEQFF.

This clonotype showed up just a few times. The chain recombines TRBV3-1 with TRBJ1-6; the D is unclear. This CDR3 is 13 amino acids long. Germline V gene data show CDR1 as LGHDT and CDR2 as YNNKEL (reference sequence). V shed 1 base and J shed 10 bases, with 8 bases lying between them. This chain's CDR3 is CASSQGRSSPLHF. The CDR3 DNA reads as TGTGCCAGCAGCCAAGGTCGTAGCTCACCCCTCCACTTT.

V usage is TRBV20-1 and J usage is TRBJ2-1; D perhaps matches TRBD2 (6 bases). Germline V gene lookup returns CDR1 DFQATT and CDR2 SNEGSKA (reference sequence). CDR3 length: 13 residues. The CDR3 is CSDQAGTYNEQFF. The CDR3 bases are TGCAGCGATCAAGCGGGTACCTACAATGAGCAGTTCTTC.

The V call is TRBV12-3 or TRBV12-4, the J call TRBJ1-5; 8 bases fit TRBD1. The CDR3 sequence is 19 residues long. V trimming: 3 bases; J trimming: 5 bases; junction bases outside the gene matches: 18. The CDR3 loop reads CASSFRNSPTGAGDQPQHF. DNA of the CDR3: TGTGCCAGCAGTTTTAGGAATAGCCCGACAGGGGCTGGGGATCAGCCCCAGCATTTT.

This clonotype was seen just once. V gene TRBV29-1 combines with J gene TRBJ2-1; 11 positions match TRBD2. CDR1 is SQVTM, CDR2 ANQGSEA, per germline. V shed 4 bases, J shed 7 bases, and the junction held 9 bases outside the gene matches. CDR3 length: 15 residues. CDR3 sequence reads: CSVGLTSGILNEQFF. The CDR3 nucleotides are TGCAGCGTTGGGCTGACTAGCGGGATTTTAAATGAGCAGTTCTTC.

The rearrangement links TRBV28 to TRBJ2-7; D gene uncertain. Germline V lookup: CDR1 MDHEN, CDR2 SYDVKM. The V gene lost 6 bases and the J gene lost 4 bases, with 13 bases spanning the gap. The CDR3 spans 13 residues. For the CDR3, the DNA is TGTGCCAGCAGAAAGACGAGTCGATACGAGCAGTACTTC. Translated: CASRKTSRYEQYF.

As to this clonotype: At one boundary the junction diverges from the germline segment, which might be a read error. The gene calls are TRBV20-1 and TRBJ1-6; D uncertain. Germline V lookup: CDR1 DFQATT, CDR2 SNEGSKA (reference sequence). The length of the CDR3 is 14 residues. The CDR3 protein is CSARVGWVNSPPHF. The CDR3 DNA reads as TGCAGTGCTAGAGTTGGGTGGGTTAATTCACCCCCCCACTTT.